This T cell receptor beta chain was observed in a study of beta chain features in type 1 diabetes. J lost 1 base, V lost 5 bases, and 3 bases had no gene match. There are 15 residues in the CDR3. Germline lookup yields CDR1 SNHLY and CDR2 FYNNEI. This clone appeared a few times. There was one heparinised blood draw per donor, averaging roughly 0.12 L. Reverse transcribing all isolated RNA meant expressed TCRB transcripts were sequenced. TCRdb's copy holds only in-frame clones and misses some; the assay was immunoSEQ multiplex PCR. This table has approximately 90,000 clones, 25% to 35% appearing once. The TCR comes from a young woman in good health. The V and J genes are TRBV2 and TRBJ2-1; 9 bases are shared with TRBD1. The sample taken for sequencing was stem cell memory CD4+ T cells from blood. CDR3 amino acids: CASSMGTGSYNEQFF. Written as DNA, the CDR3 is TGTGCCAGCAGTATGGGGACAGGGTCCTACAATGAGCAGTTCTTC.